This T cell receptor (beta chain) stems from a study of shared clonotypes between healthy human individuals. Study as a whole: CD4 naive and memory got three plates each, CD8 naive two, CD8 memory one. Overall study findings and caveats: Non-shared clonotypes had lower generation probabilities than those shared by all four donors.

The authors split each subset's genomic DNA evenly across several immunoSEQ plates. In the original workflow: Owing to the provision of junction-only sequences devoid of quality scores by immunoSEQ, filtering differed. Repertoires were generated with immunoSEQ multiplex PCR, while TCRdb's copy carries only in-frame clones and drops some. Clone size and V and J calls were adopted from that table, with D and trimming inferred from the DNA. Among about 1.1 million clones listed, about 80% were seen once. Germline V gene sequence: CDR1 SGHDN, CDR2 FVKESK. Trimming pared 0 bases from V and 3 bases from J, leaving 12 bases between. This CDR3 region has 15 residues. Remarks on this clone: As yet, its antigen is unknown.

The material sequenced was memory CD4+ T cells from PBMCs. Regarding subset: CD45RA-negative fraction. This sequence originates from a man younger than 35 in good health. Some clones in this sample may be carry-over from other donors' samples. The V call is TRBV14, the J call TRBJ2-7; D unclear. The CDR3 DNA is TGTGCCAGCAGCCAAGACCGTTTTGCCCGCTACGAGCAGTACTTC. Residues: CASSQDRFARYEQYF.